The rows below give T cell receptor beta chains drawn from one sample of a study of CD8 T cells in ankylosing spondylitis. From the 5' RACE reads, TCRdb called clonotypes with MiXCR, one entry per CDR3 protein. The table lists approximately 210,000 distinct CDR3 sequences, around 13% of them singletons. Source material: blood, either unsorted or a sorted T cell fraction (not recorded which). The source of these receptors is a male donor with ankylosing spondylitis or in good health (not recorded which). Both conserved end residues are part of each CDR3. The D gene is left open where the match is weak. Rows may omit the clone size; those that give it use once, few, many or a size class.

CDR3nt: TGCGCCAGCAGCCCCCCTAGCGGGATTTACAATGAGCAGTTCTTC; CDR3aa: CASSPPSGIYNEQFF; v_gene: TRBV4-1; abundance: NA; j_gene: TRBJ2-1; d_gene: TRBD2
CDR3nt: TGTGCCAGCAGCTTGTGGGCCCCCCCAGGGGGCTCTGAAGCTTTCTTT; CDR3aa: CASSLWAPPGGSEAFF; v_gene: TRBV5-6; abundance: many; j_gene: TRBJ1-1; d_gene: TRBD1
CDR3nt: TGTGCCAGCGGACCCCACAGGGACGGGGCTGGCTACACCTTC; CDR3aa: CASGPHRDGAGYTF; v_gene: TRBV6-1; abundance: NA; j_gene: TRBJ1-2; d_gene: NA
CDR3nt: TGTGCCAGCAGGACGGGGAATCAGCCCCAGCATTTT; CDR3aa: CASRTGNQPQHF; v_gene: TRBV27; abundance: few; j_gene: TRBJ1-5; d_gene: NA
CDR3nt: TGTGCCAGCAGCGTAGGTGAGGATGGCTACACCTTC; CDR3aa: CASSVGEDGYTF; v_gene: TRBV9; abundance: NA; j_gene: TRBJ1-2; d_gene: NA
CDR3nt: TGTGCCAGCACCCGCTACCGTCCATTCGCGGGGGGGCCGGTGGTCACAGATACGCAGTATTTT; CDR3aa: CASTRYRPFAGGPVVTDTQYF; v_gene: TRBV3-1; abundance: few; j_gene: TRBJ2-3; d_gene: TRBD2
CDR3nt: TGTGCCAGCAGCGCTCCGGGACACGATTACCACGAGCAGTACTTC; CDR3aa: CASSAPGHDYHEQYF; v_gene: TRBV7-9; abundance: few; j_gene: TRBJ2-7; d_gene: NA
CDR3nt: TGCGCCAGCAGCCCCCAAGACTTAGCGGGAGCCAAAAACATTCAGTACTTC; CDR3aa: CASSPQDLAGAKNIQYF; v_gene: TRBV5-1; abundance: many; j_gene: TRBJ2-4; d_gene: TRBD2
CDR3nt: TGCAGTGCTAGAGATCCCCCAGATAATTCACCCCTCCACTTT; CDR3aa: CSARDPPDNSPLHF; v_gene: TRBV20-1; abundance: few; j_gene: TRBJ1-6; d_gene: NA
CDR3nt: TGTGCCAGCAGTTTATGGGACAGGCAATACGAGCAGTACTTC; CDR3aa: CASSLWDRQYEQYF; v_gene: TRBV27; abundance: NA; j_gene: TRBJ2-7; d_gene: TRBD1
CDR3nt: TGTGCCAGCAGTTTATCTCAACGGGGTGATGAGCAGTTCTTC; CDR3aa: CASSLSQRGDEQFF; v_gene: TRBV27; abundance: few; j_gene: TRBJ2-1; d_gene: NA
CDR3nt: TGTGCCAGTAGTATAGTAAGGGCCGGGGAGCTGTTTTTT; CDR3aa: CASSIVRAGELFF; v_gene: TRBV19; abundance: many; j_gene: TRBJ2-2; d_gene: NA
CDR3nt: TGTGCCTGGAGGCCGGGCCTCAATGAGCAGTTCTTC; CDR3aa: CAWRPGLNEQFF; v_gene: TRBV30; abundance: few; j_gene: TRBJ2-1; d_gene: NA
CDR3nt: TGTGCCAGCACTCGACTTGTGGATGGCTACACCTTC; CDR3aa: CASTRLVDGYTF; v_gene: TRBV12-3/TRBV12-4; abundance: NA; j_gene: TRBJ1-2; d_gene: NA
CDR3nt: TGCAGTGCTAGGGAGTTTCTGCCGGGAGGCACTGAGCAGTTCTTC; CDR3aa: CSAREFLPGGTEQFF; v_gene: TRBV20-1; abundance: few; j_gene: TRBJ2-1; d_gene: TRBD2
CDR3nt: TGTGCCAGCAGTTTGGGAGGGGTTCCAGAGACCCAGTACTTC; CDR3aa: CASSLGGVPETQYF; v_gene: TRBV27; abundance: few; j_gene: TRBJ2-5; d_gene: TRBD2
CDR3nt: TGTGCCTGGAGTAGCGGACCTAGCAATCAGCCCCAGCATTTT; CDR3aa: CAWSSGPSNQPQHF; v_gene: TRBV30; abundance: few; j_gene: TRBJ1-5; d_gene: NA
CDR3nt: TGTGCCAGCAGCTACACCCCCGGCGGGGCTGAAACAGATACGCAGTATTTT; CDR3aa: CASSYTPGGAETDTQYF; v_gene: TRBV7-9; abundance: many; j_gene: TRBJ2-3; d_gene: NA
CDR3nt: TGTGCCAGCAGTTCCCCTGTGAGGCAGGGGTACAATGAGCAGTTCTTC; CDR3aa: CASSSPVRQGYNEQFF; v_gene: TRBV12-3/TRBV12-4; abundance: many; j_gene: TRBJ2-1; d_gene: NA
CDR3nt: TGTGCCATCAGTGACCACGACAGGGGGGGAGATGGCTACACCTTC; CDR3aa: CAISDHDRGGDGYTF; v_gene: TRBV10-3; abundance: few; j_gene: TRBJ1-2; d_gene: TRBD1
CDR3nt: TGTGCCACCAGCAAAGTGGACCTAGCCAAAAACATTCAGTACTTC; CDR3aa: CATSKVDLAKNIQYF; v_gene: TRBV15; abundance: NA; j_gene: TRBJ2-4; d_gene: NA
CDR3nt: TGCGCCAGCAGCCAAGAAAGTAGATCCTACAATGAGCAGTTCTTC; CDR3aa: CASSQESRSYNEQFF; v_gene: TRBV4-1; abundance: NA; j_gene: TRBJ2-1; d_gene: NA
CDR3nt: TGTGCCATCAGTGAGCCCGGGGTCAATGAGCAGTTCTTC; CDR3aa: CAISEPGVNEQFF; v_gene: TRBV10-3; abundance: NA; j_gene: TRBJ2-1; d_gene: NA
CDR3nt: TGTGCCAGCGGGGTGACCCTTAATGAGGGAAACACTGAAGCTTTCTTT; CDR3aa: CASGVTLNEGNTEAFF; v_gene: TRBV2; abundance: few; j_gene: TRBJ1-1; d_gene: NA
CDR3nt: TGCAGCGTCACTCTACGGGGCCTTGGGGAGACCCAGTACTTC; CDR3aa: CSVTLRGLGETQYF; v_gene: TRBV29-1; abundance: NA; j_gene: TRBJ2-5; d_gene: NA
CDR3nt: TGTGCCAGCAGCTGGCTGACTAGCGGGGCTTACAATGAGCAGTTCTTC; CDR3aa: CASSWLTSGAYNEQFF; v_gene: TRBV5-6; abundance: few; j_gene: TRBJ2-1; d_gene: TRBD2
CDR3nt: TGTGCCAGCAGCTCGGGACTAGCGGGATCGTCAGAGACCCAGTACTTC; CDR3aa: CASSSGLAGSSETQYF; v_gene: TRBV5-8; abundance: NA; j_gene: TRBJ2-5; d_gene: TRBD2
CDR3nt: TGCAGCGTTGAAGACAGCAACACTGAAGCTTTCTTT; CDR3aa: CSVEDSNTEAFF; v_gene: TRBV29-1; abundance: NA; j_gene: TRBJ1-1; d_gene: NA
CDR3nt: TGTGCCAGCAGCCCCCAAGCGCAGAGCTCCTACAATGAGCAGTTCTTC; CDR3aa: CASSPQAQSSYNEQFF; v_gene: TRBV5-5; abundance: NA; j_gene: TRBJ2-1; d_gene: NA
CDR3nt: TGCAGCGTTGAAGCACCTAGCGGGGGGGCCACAGATACGCAGTATTTT; CDR3aa: CSVEAPSGGATDTQYF; v_gene: TRBV29-1; abundance: NA; j_gene: TRBJ2-3; d_gene: TRBD2
CDR3nt: TGTGCCAGCAGGGACAGGGGGAACACTGAAGCTTTCTTT; CDR3aa: CASRDRGNTEAFF; v_gene: TRBV7-9; abundance: NA; j_gene: TRBJ1-1; d_gene: TRBD1
CDR3nt: TGTGCCAGCAGCTTGGCCTTGGGCAATCAGCCCCAGCATTTT; CDR3aa: CASSLALGNQPQHF; v_gene: TRBV5-6; abundance: NA; j_gene: TRBJ1-5; d_gene: NA
CDR3nt: TGTGCCAGCAGCTTAGATTGGACTGAAGCTTTCTTT; CDR3aa: CASSLDWTEAFF; v_gene: TRBV11-2; abundance: NA; j_gene: TRBJ1-1; d_gene: NA
CDR3nt: TGTGCCAGCAGTATGGACTATACAGATACGCAGTATTTT; CDR3aa: CASSMDYTDTQYF; v_gene: TRBV12-3/TRBV12-4; abundance: few; j_gene: TRBJ2-3; d_gene: NA
CDR3nt: TGCAGTGCTAGGGTAGCGGGGCACTACGAGCAGTACTTC; CDR3aa: CSARVAGHYEQYF; v_gene: TRBV20-1; abundance: few; j_gene: TRBJ2-7; d_gene: TRBD2
CDR3nt: TGTGCCAGCAGCTTAGAGGACAGGGGGGCCTACAATGAGCAGTTCTTC; CDR3aa: CASSLEDRGAYNEQFF; v_gene: TRBV7-9; abundance: few; j_gene: TRBJ2-1; d_gene: TRBD1
CDR3nt: TGTGCCAGCAGTAGCTCGGGACAGGGGGAAGCTTTCTTT; CDR3aa: CASSSSGQGEAFF; v_gene: TRBV12-3/TRBV12-4; abundance: few; j_gene: TRBJ1-1; d_gene: TRBD1
CDR3nt: TGTGCCACCGGGACGGTCTCCTACGAGCAGTACTTC; CDR3aa: CATGTVSYEQYF; v_gene: TRBV2; abundance: few; j_gene: TRBJ2-7; d_gene: NA
CDR3nt: TGTGCCCTAGGGCTCCCGTCAGGCACAGATACGCAGTATTTT; CDR3aa: CALGLPSGTDTQYF; v_gene: TRBV2; abundance: NA; j_gene: TRBJ2-3; d_gene: NA
CDR3nt: TGTGCCAGCAGTTTTTTTTCCAGGGACACTGAAGCTTTCTTT; CDR3aa: CASSFFSRDTEAFF; v_gene: TRBV12-3/TRBV12-4; abundance: many; j_gene: TRBJ1-1; d_gene: NA
CDR3nt: TGTGCCAGCCCTCTTTCGGGAGAAGGGTCTGGGGCCAACGTCCTGACTTTC; CDR3aa: CASPLSGEGSGANVLTF; v_gene: TRBV6-1; abundance: NA; j_gene: TRBJ2-6; d_gene: NA
CDR3nt: TGTGCCAGCAGTCCGGGACAGGGGTTTAACGAGCAGTACTTC; CDR3aa: CASSPGQGFNEQYF; v_gene: TRBV6-1; abundance: NA; j_gene: TRBJ2-7; d_gene: TRBD1
CDR3nt: TGTGCCAGCAGCTTGGTGGGCAGCGGGACTGGATACAATGAGCAGTTCTTC; CDR3aa: CASSLVGSGTGYNEQFF; v_gene: TRBV5-5; abundance: many; j_gene: TRBJ2-1; d_gene: TRBD2
CDR3nt: TGTGCCAGCAGCCACATTCCGGTGATAGCCAAAAACATTCAGTACTTC; CDR3aa: CASSHIPVIAKNIQYF; v_gene: TRBV5-6; abundance: few; j_gene: TRBJ2-4; d_gene: NA
CDR3nt: TGCGCCAGCTGGACAGGGAGAAAAGCTGGGGAGCTGTTTTTT; CDR3aa: CASWTGRKAGELFF; v_gene: TRBV10-2; abundance: NA; j_gene: TRBJ2-2; d_gene: TRBD1
CDR3nt: TGTGCCAGCAGCTTAAGGACTAGCGCCTACAATGAGCAGTTCTTC; CDR3aa: CASSLRTSAYNEQFF; v_gene: TRBV7-8; abundance: few; j_gene: TRBJ2-1; d_gene: TRBD2
CDR3nt: TGTGCCAGCAGTGAACAGCACAGCTCCTACGAGCAGTACTTC; CDR3aa: CASSEQHSSYEQYF; v_gene: TRBV6-1; abundance: many; j_gene: TRBJ2-7; d_gene: NA
CDR3nt: TGTGCCGGCGGGGCGGTGCCGGGAGAGACCCAGTACTTC; CDR3aa: CAGGAVPGETQYF; v_gene: TRBV2; abundance: few; j_gene: TRBJ2-5; d_gene: NA
CDR3nt: TGTGCCAGCAGCGTAGAGCCCCTGAGCGGGGCCTCCTACAATGAGCAGTTCTTC; CDR3aa: CASSVEPLSGASYNEQFF; v_gene: TRBV9; abundance: few; j_gene: TRBJ2-1; d_gene: TRBD2
CDR3nt: TGCAGTGCTAGGGGGACTAGCGGGAGTTACGAGCAGTACTTC; CDR3aa: CSARGTSGSYEQYF; v_gene: TRBV20-1; abundance: many; j_gene: TRBJ2-7; d_gene: TRBD2
CDR3nt: TGCGCCAGCAGTGAGTTTGACAGTAGCAACACTGAAGCTTTCTTT; CDR3aa: CASSEFDSSNTEAFF; v_gene: TRBV10-1; abundance: many; j_gene: TRBJ1-1; d_gene: NA
CDR3nt: TGTGCCAGCAGCCCAGGGGGCCTCAGCTACGAGCAGTACTTC; CDR3aa: CASSPGGLSYEQYF; v_gene: TRBV27; abundance: NA; j_gene: TRBJ2-7; d_gene: TRBD1
CDR3nt: TGTGCCAGCAGACACCATGAAGAGACCCAGTACTTC; CDR3aa: CASRHHEETQYF; v_gene: TRBV2; abundance: NA; j_gene: TRBJ2-5; d_gene: NA
CDR3nt: TGCGCCAGCAGCTTGGACCGAGCCGGGACAGTCTACGAGCAGTACTTC; CDR3aa: CASSLDRAGTVYEQYF; v_gene: TRBV5-1; abundance: few; j_gene: TRBJ2-7; d_gene: TRBD1
CDR3nt: TGTGCCAGCAGCTTCGGGGGGAACTATGGCTACACCTTC; CDR3aa: CASSFGGNYGYTF; v_gene: TRBV7-9; abundance: many; j_gene: TRBJ1-2; d_gene: NA
CDR3nt: TGCAGTGTTTCGACTAGCGGGGGCGGGGTGAGGGGGCAGTATTTT; CDR3aa: CSVSTSGGGVRGQYF; v_gene: TRBV20-1; abundance: NA; j_gene: TRBJ2-3; d_gene: TRBD2
CDR3nt: TGTGCCAGCTTTGGGGAGCTCACTGAAGCTTTCTTT; CDR3aa: CASFGELTEAFF; v_gene: TRBV5-6; abundance: many; j_gene: TRBJ1-1; d_gene: NA